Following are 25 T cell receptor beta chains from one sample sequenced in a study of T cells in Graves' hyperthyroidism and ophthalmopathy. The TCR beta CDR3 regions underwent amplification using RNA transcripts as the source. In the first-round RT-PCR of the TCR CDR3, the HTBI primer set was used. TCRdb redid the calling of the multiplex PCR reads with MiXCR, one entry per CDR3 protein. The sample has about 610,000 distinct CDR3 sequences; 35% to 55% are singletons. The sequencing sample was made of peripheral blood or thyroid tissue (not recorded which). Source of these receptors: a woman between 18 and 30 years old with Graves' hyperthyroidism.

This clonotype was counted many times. The CDR3 bases are TGCAGTGCTAGAGTTGGAACAACCGCCGCCGAGACCCAGTACTTC. Its translation is CSARVGTTAAETQYF. The J gene is TRBJ2-5, the V gene TRBV20-1; D unresolved. Germline V gene sequence: CDR1 DFQATT, CDR2 SNEGSKA (reference sequence). The V and J ends lost 1 base and 5 bases respectively, with 17 bases between them. There are 15 residues in the CDR3.

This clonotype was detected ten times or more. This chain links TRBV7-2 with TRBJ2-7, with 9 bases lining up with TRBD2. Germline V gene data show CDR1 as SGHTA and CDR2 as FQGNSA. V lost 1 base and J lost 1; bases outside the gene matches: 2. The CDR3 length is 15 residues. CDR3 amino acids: CASSLVLAGSYEQYF. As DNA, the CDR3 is TGTGCCAGCAGCTTAGTCCTAGCGGGGTCCTACGAGCAGTACTTC.

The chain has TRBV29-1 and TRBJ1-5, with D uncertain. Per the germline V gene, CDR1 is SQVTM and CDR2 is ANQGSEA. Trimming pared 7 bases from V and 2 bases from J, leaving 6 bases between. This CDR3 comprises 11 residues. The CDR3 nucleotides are TGCAGCGCAGTTGGCAATCAGCCCCAGCATTTT. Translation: CSAVGNQPQHF.

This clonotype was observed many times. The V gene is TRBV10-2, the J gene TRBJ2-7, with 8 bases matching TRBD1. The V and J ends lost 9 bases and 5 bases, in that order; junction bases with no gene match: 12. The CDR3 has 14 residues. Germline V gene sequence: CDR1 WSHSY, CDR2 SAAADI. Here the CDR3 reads CASKDRAIGNEQYF. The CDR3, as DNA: TGCGCCAGTAAGGACAGGGCAATTGGCAACGAGCAGTACTTC.

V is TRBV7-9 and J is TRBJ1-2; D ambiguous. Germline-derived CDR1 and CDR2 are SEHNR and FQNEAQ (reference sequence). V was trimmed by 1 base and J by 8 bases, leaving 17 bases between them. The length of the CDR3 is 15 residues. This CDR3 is CASSLVETGLLGYTF. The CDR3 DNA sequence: TGTGCCAGCAGCTTAGTTGAAACCGGGCTATTGGGCTACACCTTC.

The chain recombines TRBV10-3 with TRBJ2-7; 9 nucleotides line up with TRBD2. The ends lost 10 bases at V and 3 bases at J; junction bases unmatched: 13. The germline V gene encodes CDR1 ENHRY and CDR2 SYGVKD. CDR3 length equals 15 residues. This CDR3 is CASTTGTSLSYEQYF. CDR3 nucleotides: TGTGCCAGCACGACTGGGACTAGCCTTAGCTACGAGCAGTACTTC.

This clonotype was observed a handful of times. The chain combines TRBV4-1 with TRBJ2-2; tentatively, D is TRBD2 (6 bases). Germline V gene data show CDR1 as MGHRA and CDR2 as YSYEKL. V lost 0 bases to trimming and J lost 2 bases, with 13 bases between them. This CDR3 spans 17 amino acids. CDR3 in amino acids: CASSQDLGRRNTGELFF. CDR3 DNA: TGCGCCAGCAGCCAAGATCTTGGGAGGAGAAACACCGGGGAGCTGTTTTTT.

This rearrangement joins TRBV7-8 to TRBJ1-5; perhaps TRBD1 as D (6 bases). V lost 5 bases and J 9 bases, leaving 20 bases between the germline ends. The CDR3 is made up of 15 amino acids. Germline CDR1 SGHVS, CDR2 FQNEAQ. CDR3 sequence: CASSPVRGTYRPQHF. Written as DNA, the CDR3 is TGTGCCAGCAGCCCTGTGAGGGGGACTTATCGGCCCCAGCATTTT.

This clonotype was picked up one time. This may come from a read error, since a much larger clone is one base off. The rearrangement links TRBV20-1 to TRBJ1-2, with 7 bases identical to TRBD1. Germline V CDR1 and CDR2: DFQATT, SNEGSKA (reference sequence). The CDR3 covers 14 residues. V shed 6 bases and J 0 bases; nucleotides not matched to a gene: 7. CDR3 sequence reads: CSAETGTTNYGYTF. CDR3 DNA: TGCAGTGCGGAGACAGGGACCACTAACTATGGCTACACCTTC.

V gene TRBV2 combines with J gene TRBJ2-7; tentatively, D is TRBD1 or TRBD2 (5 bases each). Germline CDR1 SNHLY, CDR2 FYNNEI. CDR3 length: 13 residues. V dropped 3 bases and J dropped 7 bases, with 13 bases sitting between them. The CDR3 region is CASSDRDHNEQYF. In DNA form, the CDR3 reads TGTGCCAGCAGTGATCGGGACCACAATGAGCAGTACTTC.

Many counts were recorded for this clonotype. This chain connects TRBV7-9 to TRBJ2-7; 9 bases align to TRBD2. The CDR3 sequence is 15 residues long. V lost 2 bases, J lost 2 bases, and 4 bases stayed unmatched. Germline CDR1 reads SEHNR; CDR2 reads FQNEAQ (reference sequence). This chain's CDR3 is CASSLRGLATYEQYF. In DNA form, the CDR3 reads TGTGCCAGCAGCTTAAGGGGACTAGCTACCTACGAGCAGTACTTC. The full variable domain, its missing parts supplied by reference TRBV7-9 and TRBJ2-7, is DTGVSQNPRHKITKRGQNVTFRCDPISEHNRLYWYRQTLGQGPEFLTYFQNEAQLEKSRLLSDRFSAERPKGSFSTLEIQRTEQGDSAMYLCASSLRGLATYEQYFGPGTRLTVT.

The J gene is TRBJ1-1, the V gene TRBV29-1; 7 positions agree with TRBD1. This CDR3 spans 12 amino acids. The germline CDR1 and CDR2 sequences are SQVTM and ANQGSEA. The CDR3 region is CIEGAENTEAFF. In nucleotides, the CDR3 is TGCATCGAGGGGGCCGAGAACACTGAAGCTTTCTTT.

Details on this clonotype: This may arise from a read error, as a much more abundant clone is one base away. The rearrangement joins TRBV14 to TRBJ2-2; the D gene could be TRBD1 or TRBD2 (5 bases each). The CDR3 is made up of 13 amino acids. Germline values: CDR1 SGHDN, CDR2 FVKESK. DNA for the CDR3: TGTGCCAGCAGCCCCCCGGGGACCGGGGAGCCGTTTTTT. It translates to CASSPPGTGEPFF.

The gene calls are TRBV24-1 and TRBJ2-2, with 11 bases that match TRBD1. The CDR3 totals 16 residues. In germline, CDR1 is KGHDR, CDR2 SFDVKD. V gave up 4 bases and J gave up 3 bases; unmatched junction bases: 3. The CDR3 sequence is CATSDQGQGDTGELFF. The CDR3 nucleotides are TGTGCCACCAGTGACCAGGGACAGGGGGACACCGGGGAGCTGTTTTTT.

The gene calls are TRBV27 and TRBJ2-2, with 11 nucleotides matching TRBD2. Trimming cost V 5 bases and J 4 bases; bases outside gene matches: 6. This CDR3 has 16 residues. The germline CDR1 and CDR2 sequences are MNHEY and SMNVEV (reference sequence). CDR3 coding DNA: TGTGCCAGCAGTCCCGGACTAGCGGGTCGCACCGGGGAGCTGTTTTTT. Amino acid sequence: CASSPGLAGRTGELFF.

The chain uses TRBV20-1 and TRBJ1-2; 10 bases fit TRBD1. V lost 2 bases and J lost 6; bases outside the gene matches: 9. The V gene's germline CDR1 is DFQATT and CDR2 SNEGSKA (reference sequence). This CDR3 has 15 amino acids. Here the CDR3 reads CSARILFGTGDGYTF. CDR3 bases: TGCAGTGCTAGAATTCTTTTCGGGACAGGGGATGGCTACACCTTC.

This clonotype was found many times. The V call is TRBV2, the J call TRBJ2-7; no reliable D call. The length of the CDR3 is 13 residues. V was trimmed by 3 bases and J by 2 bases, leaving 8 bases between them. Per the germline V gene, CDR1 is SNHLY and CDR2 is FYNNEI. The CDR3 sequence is CASSENRAYEQYF. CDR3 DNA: TGTGCCAGCAGTGAGAACAGAGCCTACGAGCAGTACTTC.

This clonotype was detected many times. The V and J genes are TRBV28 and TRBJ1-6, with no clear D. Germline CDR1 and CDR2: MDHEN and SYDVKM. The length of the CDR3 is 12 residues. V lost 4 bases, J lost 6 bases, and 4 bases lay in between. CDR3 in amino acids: CASSWRNSPLHF. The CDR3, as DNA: TGTGCCAGCAGTTGGCGTAATTCACCCCTCCACTTT.

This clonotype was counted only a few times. The CDR3 DNA follows: TGCAGTGCTACTAGCGGGTCCTGGTCGAGGGATACGCAGTATTTT. Translating gives CSATSGSWSRDTQYF. This chain uses TRBV20-1 with TRBJ2-3, with TRBD2 identical over 8 bases. Germline V gene sequence: CDR1 DFQATT, CDR2 SNEGSKA (reference sequence). V lost 4 bases and J lost 6; bases outside the gene matches: 12. This CDR3 has 15 residues.

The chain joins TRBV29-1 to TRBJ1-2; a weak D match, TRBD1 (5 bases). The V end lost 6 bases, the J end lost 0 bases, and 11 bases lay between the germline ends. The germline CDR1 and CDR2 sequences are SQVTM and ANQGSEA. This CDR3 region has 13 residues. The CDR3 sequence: CSVTGRSNYGYTF. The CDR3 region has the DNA TGCAGCGTCACGGGACGGTCTAACTATGGCTACACCTTC.

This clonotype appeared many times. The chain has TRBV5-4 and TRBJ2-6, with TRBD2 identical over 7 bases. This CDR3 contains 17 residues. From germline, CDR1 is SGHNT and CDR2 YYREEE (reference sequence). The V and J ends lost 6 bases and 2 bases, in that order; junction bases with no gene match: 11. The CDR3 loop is CASTRGGAGAGANVLTF. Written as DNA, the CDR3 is TGTGCCAGCACCCGGGGAGGGGCAGGCGCTGGGGCCAACGTCCTGACTTTC.

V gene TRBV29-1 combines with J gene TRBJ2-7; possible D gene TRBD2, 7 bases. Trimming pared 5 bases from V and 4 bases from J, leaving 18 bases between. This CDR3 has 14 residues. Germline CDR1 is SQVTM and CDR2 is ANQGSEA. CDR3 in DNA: TGCAGCGTTAGGGGAGGGACACGTTCGTACGAGCAGTACTTC. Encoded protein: CSVRGGTRSYEQYF.

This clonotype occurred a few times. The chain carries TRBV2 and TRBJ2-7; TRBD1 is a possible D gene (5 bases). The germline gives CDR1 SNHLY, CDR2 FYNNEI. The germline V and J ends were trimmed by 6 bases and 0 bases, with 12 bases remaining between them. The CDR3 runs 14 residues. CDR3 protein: CASRVDRRSYEQYF. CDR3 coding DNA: TGTGCCAGCAGGGTAGACAGACGCTCCTACGAGCAGTACTTC.

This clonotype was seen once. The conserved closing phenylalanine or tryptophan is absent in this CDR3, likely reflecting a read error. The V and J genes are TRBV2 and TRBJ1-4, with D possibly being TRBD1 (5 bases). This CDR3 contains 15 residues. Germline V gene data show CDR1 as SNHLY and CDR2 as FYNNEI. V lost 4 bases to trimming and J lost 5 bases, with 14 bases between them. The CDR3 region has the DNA TGTGCCAGCAGTGTGGATGGAGGGGCCAATGAAAAACTGTTTCTT. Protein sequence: CASSVDGGANEKLFL.

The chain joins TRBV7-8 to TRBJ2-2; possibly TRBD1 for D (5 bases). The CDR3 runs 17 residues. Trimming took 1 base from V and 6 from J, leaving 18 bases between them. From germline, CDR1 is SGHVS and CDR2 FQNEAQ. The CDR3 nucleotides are TGTGCCAGCAGCTTAGTCAGATTATGGGGCGCCCCCGGGGAGCTGTTTTTT. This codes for CASSLVRLWGAPGELFF.